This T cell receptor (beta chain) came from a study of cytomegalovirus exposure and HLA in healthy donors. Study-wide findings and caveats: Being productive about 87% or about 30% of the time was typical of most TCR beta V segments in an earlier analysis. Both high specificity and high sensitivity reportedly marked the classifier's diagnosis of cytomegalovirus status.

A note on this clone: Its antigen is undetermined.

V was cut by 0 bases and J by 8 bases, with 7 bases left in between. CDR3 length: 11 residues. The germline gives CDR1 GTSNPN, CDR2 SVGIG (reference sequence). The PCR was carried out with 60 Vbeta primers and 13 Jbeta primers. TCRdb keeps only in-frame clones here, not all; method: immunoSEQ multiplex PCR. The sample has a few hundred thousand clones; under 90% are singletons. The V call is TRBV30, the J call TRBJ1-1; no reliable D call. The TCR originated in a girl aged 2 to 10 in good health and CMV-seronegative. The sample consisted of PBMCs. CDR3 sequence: CAWSVRREAFF. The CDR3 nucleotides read TGTGCCTGGAGTGTACGCCGGGAAGCTTTCTTT.